These T cell receptor beta chains were read from a single sample in a study of STAT5B mutations in CD4+ large granular lymphocyte leukemia. The method was immunoSEQ multiplex PCR; TCRdb's version includes in-frame clones alone and lacks a portion of them. The table includes 40,000 to 55,000 clones, approximately 84% detected once. Sequencing input: CD4+ T cells from blood buffy coats. These receptor sequences come from a human donor in good health. The CDR3 runs from the conserved cysteine through the conserved F or W. D genes are given only for firm matches. Where a row states a size, it is once, few, many or the class of an expanded clone; other rows omit it.

V gene: TRBV6-5; clone size: once; CDR3 length: 15; D gene: .; J gene: TRBJ2-5; CDR3 DNA: TGTGCCAGCAGTTATACTACACAGGTTCAAGAGACCCAGTACTTC; CDR3 protein: CASSYTTQVQETQYF
V gene: TRBV4-2; clone size: .; CDR3 length: 17; D gene: TRBD2; J gene: TRBJ2-7; CDR3 DNA: TGTGCCAGCAGCCAAGGAATAGGGACTAGCGGGGTGCGCGAGCAGTACTTC; CDR3 protein: CASSQGIGTSGVREQYF
V gene: TRBV7-3; clone size: .; CDR3 length: 16; D gene: .; J gene: TRBJ2-3; CDR3 DNA: TGTGCCAGCAGCTCCCGGCGCGGGGCCGACACAGATACGCAGTATTTT; CDR3 protein: CASSSRRGADTDTQYF
V gene: TRBV7-9; clone size: .; CDR3 length: 14; D gene: TRBD2; J gene: TRBJ2-3; CDR3 DNA: TGTGCCAGCGGAACTAGCGGGGGCACAGATACGCAGTATTTT; CDR3 protein: CASGTSGGTDTQYF
V gene: TRBV5-4; clone size: few; CDR3 length: 15; D gene: TRBD1; J gene: TRBJ2-7; CDR3 DNA: TGTGCCAGCAGCCTCCTGACAGGGGGTTACCACGAGCAGTACTTC; CDR3 protein: CASSLLTGGYHEQYF
V gene: TRBV11-3; clone size: .; CDR3 length: 12; D gene: TRBD1; J gene: TRBJ1-2; CDR3 DNA: TGTGCCAGCAGGTCCAACAGGGGCGGCTACACCTTC; CDR3 protein: CASRSNRGGYTF
V gene: TRBV2; clone size: .; CDR3 length: 12; D gene: .; J gene: TRBJ2-7; CDR3 DNA: TGTGCCAGCAGTGGAACCGGGGGCGAGCAGTACTTC; CDR3 protein: CASSGTGGEQYF
V gene: TRBV5-1; clone size: .; CDR3 length: 15; D gene: TRBD1; J gene: TRBJ2-2; CDR3 DNA: TGCGCCAGCAGCTTGGGGACAGGGGTTGCCGGGGAGCTGTTTTTT; CDR3 protein: CASSLGTGVAGELFF
V gene: TRBV28; clone size: .; CDR3 length: 13; D gene: .; J gene: TRBJ1-3; CDR3 DNA: TGTGCCAGCAGTCAGGTCTCTGGAAACACCATATATTTT; CDR3 protein: CASSQVSGNTIYF
V gene: TRBV5-1; clone size: .; CDR3 length: 15; D gene: .; J gene: TRBJ1-5; CDR3 DNA: TGCGCCAGCAGCCCCGGAGTAACAGGATATCAGCCCCAGCATTTT; CDR3 protein: CASSPGVTGYQPQHF
V gene: TRBV6-1; clone size: .; CDR3 length: 15; D gene: .; J gene: TRBJ1-1; CDR3 DNA: TGTGCCAGCAGTGAAGGGTTGACCATGAACACTGAAGCTTTCTTT; CDR3 protein: CASSEGLTMNTEAFF
V gene: TRBV11-3; clone size: once; CDR3 length: 14; D gene: .; J gene: TRBJ2-7; CDR3 DNA: TGTGCCAGCAGCTTAGTGGGGGAAGATGGCGAGCAGTACTTC; CDR3 protein: CASSLVGEDGEQYF
V gene: TRBV11-3; clone size: .; CDR3 length: 17; D gene: TRBD1; J gene: TRBJ2-1; CDR3 DNA: TGTGCCAGCAGCTTCGGGACAGTAGCGAGCTCCTACAATGAGCAGTTCTTC; CDR3 protein: CASSFGTVASSYNEQFF
V gene: TRBV5-4; clone size: few; CDR3 length: 14; D gene: .; J gene: TRBJ2-7; CDR3 DNA: TGTGCCAGCAGCTTGGCTCAGAAAGCCTACGAGCAGTACTTC; CDR3 protein: CASSLAQKAYEQYF
V gene: TRBV29-1; clone size: .; CDR3 length: 13; D gene: .; J gene: TRBJ1-1; CDR3 DNA: TGCAGCGTTTTAGCCAGGGCGAACACTGAAGCTTTCTTT; CDR3 protein: CSVLARANTEAFF
V gene: TRBV7-9; clone size: .; CDR3 length: 14; D gene: .; J gene: TRBJ1-5; CDR3 DNA: TGTGCCCCCAGGCGGCTTTATAGCAATCAGCCCCAGCATTTT; CDR3 protein: CAPRRLYSNQPQHF
V gene: TRBV7-9; clone size: .; CDR3 length: 16; D gene: TRBD2; J gene: TRBJ2-5; CDR3 DNA: TGTGCCAGCAGCTTTGGACTAGCGGGAGAAGGAGAGACCCAGTACTTC; CDR3 protein: CASSFGLAGEGETQYF
V gene: TRBV29-1; clone size: .; CDR3 length: 12; D gene: .; J gene: TRBJ2-7; CDR3 DNA: TGCAGCGTTGAATGGGACTCCTACGAGCAGTACTTC; CDR3 protein: CSVEWDSYEQYF
V gene: TRBV4-1; clone size: .; CDR3 length: 15; D gene: TRBD2; J gene: TRBJ2-1; CDR3 DNA: TGCGCCAGCAGCCAAGGATGGGGACTAGCCCATGAGCAGTTCTTC; CDR3 protein: CASSQGWGLAHEQFF
V gene: TRBV5-1; clone size: .; CDR3 length: 15; D gene: .; J gene: TRBJ2-6; CDR3 DNA: TGCGCCAGCAGCATAACAGGGTCTGGGGCCAACGTCCTGACTTTC; CDR3 protein: CASSITGSGANVLTF
V gene: TRBV11-3; clone size: .; CDR3 length: 11; D gene: TRBD1; J gene: TRBJ2-1; CDR3 DNA: TGTGCCAGCAGTTCAACAGGGGCGCTGTTCTTC; CDR3 protein: CASSSTGALFF
V gene: TRBV6-1; clone size: .; CDR3 length: 14; D gene: .; J gene: TRBJ2-1; CDR3 DNA: TGTGCCAGCAATACCGGGGCGGTATACAATGAGCAGTTCTTC; CDR3 protein: CASNTGAVYNEQFF
V gene: TRBV11-2; clone size: .; CDR3 length: 14; D gene: TRBD1; J gene: TRBJ2-3; CDR3 DNA: TGTGCCAGCAGCCCGACAGGGATCACAGATACGCAGTATTTT; CDR3 protein: CASSPTGITDTQYF
V gene: TRBV7-3; clone size: once; CDR3 length: 15; D gene: .; J gene: TRBJ2-1; CDR3 DNA: TGTGCCAGCAGCTTAACGGGGGGTTCCTACAATGAGCAGTTCTTC; CDR3 protein: CASSLTGGSYNEQFF
V gene: TRBV5-1; clone size: .; CDR3 length: 17; D gene: TRBD2; J gene: TRBJ2-3; CDR3 DNA: TGCGCCAGCAGCTATTACGGGGGAGCGGGAGCTTTAGATACGCAGTATTTT; CDR3 protein: CASSYYGGAGALDTQYF
V gene: TRBV30; clone size: .; CDR3 length: 12; D gene: TRBD1; J gene: TRBJ1-5; CDR3 DNA: TGTGCCTGGAGTGCCGGGACAGCAGGCCAGCATTTT; CDR3 protein: CAWSAGTAGQHF
V gene: TRBV7-3; clone size: few; CDR3 length: 13; D gene: .; J gene: TRBJ1-2; CDR3 DNA: TGTGCCAGCAGCGCCGAGCGGTTCTATGGCTACACCTTC; CDR3 protein: CASSAERFYGYTF
V gene: TRBV9; clone size: .; CDR3 length: 12; D gene: TRBD1; J gene: TRBJ1-2; CDR3 DNA: TGTGCCAACCGTAAGGGACAGGTAAACTACACCTTC; CDR3 protein: CANRKGQVNYTF